One and the same sample provided the 28 T cell receptor beta chains below, sequenced in a study of T cells after posttransplantation cyclophosphamide. Cyclophosphamide on days +3 and +4 followed busulfan-fludarabine conditioning and a marrow graft. Repertoires were generated with immunoSEQ multiplex PCR, while TCRdb's copy carries only in-frame clones and drops some. The data contain about 15,000 clones, 92% of them singletons. This specimen was CD4+ T cells sorted from blood, taken after allogeneic stem cell transplant with posttransplant cyclophosphamide. The receptors were gathered from a male patient aged 60 to 75 who received an allogeneic stem cell transplant from a related donor and was CMV-positive. Some of these T cells may belong to the graft donor.

The V gene is TRBV19, the J gene TRBJ1-2; TRBD1 aligns across 10 bases. The V gene end was trimmed by 3 bases and the J gene end by 4 bases; junction bases not matched to a gene: 8. The CDR3 has 16 amino acids. Germline V CDR1 and CDR2: LNHDA, SQIVND (reference sequence). The CDR3 spells CASSIGTGVAGYGYTF. The CDR3 DNA is TGTGCCAGTAGTATTGGGACAGGGGTTGCGGGCTATGGCTACACCTTC.

For the CDR3, the DNA is TGTGCCAGCCGAGCCCACAGGGGAGGCAGCACTGAAGCTTTCTTT. It is translated as CASRAHRGGSTEAFF. The chain has TRBV6-5 and TRBJ1-1, with 7 bases aligning to TRBD1. V trimming: 8 bases; J trimming: 4 bases; junction bases outside the gene matches: 13. CDR3 length: 15 residues. From germline, CDR1 is MNHEY and CDR2 SVGAGI.

The V and J genes are TRBV7-9 and TRBJ1-2; 7 bases fit TRBD1. With V trimmed by 1 base and J by 3 bases, 5 bases remained unmatched. This CDR3 is built from 15 residues. CDR1 and CDR2 from the germline V gene are SEHNR and FQNEAQ (reference sequence). The DNA for the CDR3 is TGTGCCAGCAGCTTAGGACAGGGTGTTGACTATGGCTACACCTTC. Translating gives CASSLGQGVDYGYTF. Based on the CDR3 plus reference TRBV7-9 and TRBJ1-2, the full variable domain is DTGVSQNPRHKITKRGQNVTFRCDPISEHNRLYWYRQTLGQGPEFLTYFQNEAQLEKSRLLSDRFSAERPKGSFSTLEIQRTEQGDSAMYLCASSLGQGVDYGYTFGSGTRLTVV.

The CDR3 region has the DNA TGCGCCAGCAGGCCTGGACTAGTATCAGATACGCAGTATTTT. It encodes CASRPGLVSDTQYF. The chain recombines TRBV5-1 with TRBJ2-3; 7 bases fit TRBD2. The CDR3 spans 14 residues. Losses at the gene ends were 5 bases for V and 4 bases for J; bases not matched to a gene: 7. CDR1 SGHRS and CDR2 YFSETQ come from the germline V gene.

Here the CDR3 DNA reads TGTGCCAGTAGTCCACGGGGGGGCTCCTACAATGAGCAGTTCTTC. Translated, it gives CASSPRGGSYNEQFF. The V and J genes are TRBV19 and TRBJ2-1; TRBD2 aligns across 8 bases. Per germline, CDR1 LNHDA and CDR2 SQIVND (reference sequence). V lost 5 bases, J lost 0 bases, and 3 bases stayed unmatched. The CDR3 consists of 15 residues.

V and J are TRBV6-1 and TRBJ1-2; TRBD1 agrees at 7 bases. The length of the CDR3 is 15 residues. The V segment lost 10 bases and the J segment 8 bases; nucleotides outside the gene matches: 19. Per the germline V gene, CDR1 is MNHNS and CDR2 is SASEGT. The CDR3 region is CATRLRQGLGGGYTF. The CDR3 coding sequence is TGTGCCACCCGCCTACGACAGGGCTTAGGGGGAGGCTACACCTTC.

The gene calls are TRBV4-1 and TRBJ2-7, with a weak D call TRBD1 (6 bases). V shed 4 bases and J shed 6 bases, with 19 bases lying between them. Looked up from germline, CDR1 is MGHRA and CDR2 is YSYEKL. This CDR3 is built from 15 residues. The CDR3 here is CASSPLGRGRAEQYF. The CDR3 DNA follows: TGCGCCAGCAGCCCATTGGGCAGGGGACGGGCCGAGCAGTACTTC.

This chain links TRBV2 with TRBJ2-1; 12 bases align to TRBD2. The length of the CDR3 is 15 residues. J was trimmed by 7 bases and V by 2 bases; bases with no gene match: 3. Germline values: CDR1 SNHLY, CDR2 FYNNEI. The CDR3 DNA sequence: TGTGCCAGCAGTGAACTAGCGGGGGGGGGAAATGAGCAGTTCTTC. Encoded protein: CASSELAGGGNEQFF. Full variable domain (outside the CDR3, taken from reference TRBV2 and TRBJ2-1): EPEVTQTPSHQVTQMGQEVILRCVPISNHLYFYWYRQILGQKVEFLVSFYNNEISEKSEIFDDQFSVERPDGSNFTLKIRSTKLEDSAMYFCASSELAGGGNEQFFGPGTRLTVL.

This chain uses TRBV29-1 with TRBJ2-7, with D tentatively TRBD2 (5 bases). Trimming pared 4 bases from V and 2 bases from J, leaving 9 bases between. The V gene's germline CDR1 is SQVTM and CDR2 ANQGSEA. This CDR3 comprises 12 residues. In nucleotides, the CDR3 is TGCAGCGTTGTCGACGGGACCTACGAGCAGTACTTC. The encoded protein is CSVVDGTYEQYF.

The chain joins TRBV5-1 to TRBJ1-3; 8 bases align to TRBD1. This CDR3 spans 16 amino acids. Germline CDR1 SGHRS, CDR2 YFSETQ. V trimming: 3 bases; J trimming: 7 bases; junction bases outside the gene matches: 12. CDR3 region: CASSSISTGEENTIYF. The CDR3 nucleotides are TGCGCCAGCAGCTCCATATCGACAGGGGAGGAGAACACCATATATTTT.

This rearrangement joins TRBV25-1 to TRBJ2-1, with 8 bases matching TRBD2. Trimming took 2 bases from V and 2 from J; bases not matched to a gene: 5. This CDR3 is 16 amino acids long. From germline, CDR1 is MGHDK and CDR2 SYGVNS. The CDR3 loop is CASSEPGGAPYNEQFF. In nucleotides, the CDR3 is TGTGCCAGCAGTGAACCGGGGGGGGCCCCCTACAATGAGCAGTTCTTC.

The rearrangement joins TRBV29-1 to TRBJ1-1, with D uncertain. V was cut by 4 bases and J by 4 bases, with 10 bases left in between. Germline-derived CDR1 and CDR2 are SQVTM and ANQGSEA. The CDR3 runs 12 residues. The CDR3: CSVAGGSTEAFF. In nucleotides, the CDR3 is TGCAGCGTTGCTGGCGGGAGCACTGAAGCTTTCTTT.

The chain employs TRBV7-8 and TRBJ1-4; maybe TRBD1 (6 bases). This CDR3 has 13 amino acids. Trimming left V 4 bases short and J 7 bases short, with 10 bases between. Germline lookup yields CDR1 SGHVS and CDR2 FQNEAQ. DNA for the CDR3: TGTGCCAGCAGCTACAGGGTGGGTGAAAAACTGTTTTTT. This translates into CASSYRVGEKLFF.

This clone was detected once. CDR3 nucleotide sequence: TGCGCCAGCAGCTTGGACTACCAGACCTACAATGAGCAGTTCTTC. It is translated as CASSLDYQTYNEQFF. V and J are TRBV5-1 and TRBJ2-1; no clear D. The CDR3 sequence is 15 residues long. From germline, CDR1 is SGHRS and CDR2 YFSETQ. V was clipped by 0 bases and J by 2 bases, with 9 bases between them. Variable domain in full (rest from reference TRBV5-1 and TRBJ2-1): KAGVTQTPRYLIKTRGQQVTLSCSPISGHRSVSWYQQTPGQGLQFLFEYFSETQRNKGNFPGRFSGRQFSNSRSEMNVSTLELGDSALYLCASSLDYQTYNEQFFGPGTRLTVL.

The chain combines TRBV15 with TRBJ2-5, with TRBD1 matching over 12 bases. The tail of the sequence fits TRBJ2-7 better, so the J call may be wrong. The CDR3 is 14 residues long. CDR1 and CDR2 from the germline V gene are LNHNV and YYDKDF (reference sequence). CDR3 nucleotide sequence: TGTGCCACCAGCCCCGGGACAGGGGGCATCGAGCAGTACTTC. Translation: CATSPGTGGIEQYF.

The J gene is TRBJ1-1, the V gene TRBV2; tentatively, D is TRBD1 (6 bases). Per the germline V gene, CDR1 is SNHLY and CDR2 is FYNNEI. The ends were cut back, 4 bases at V and 0 bases at J, with 15 bases in the middle. This CDR3 is 16 amino acids long. CDR3 DNA: TGTGCCAGCAGTGTTCCCAGGGGAATTATGAACACTGAAGCTTTCTTT. Translation: CASSVPRGIMNTEAFF.

The chain carries TRBV7-8 and TRBJ2-5, with D possibly being TRBD1 (6 bases). The length of the CDR3 is 16 residues. Trimming cost V 3 bases and J 1 base, with 15 bases left between them. In germline, CDR1 is SGHVS, CDR2 FQNEAQ. CDR3 loop: CASSFSTGVIQETQYF. The CDR3 nucleotides read TGTGCCAGCAGCTTCTCGACAGGAGTTATCCAAGAGACCCAGTACTTC.

The chain combines TRBV5-4 with TRBJ1-6; possibly TRBD1 for D (5 bases). The V gene's germline CDR1 is SGHNT and CDR2 YYREEE (reference sequence). CDR3 length equals 16 residues. Trimming removed 2 bases at V and 6 bases at J, with 15 bases between. The CDR3 loop is CASSFRTGTFNSPLHF. CDR3 DNA: TGTGCCAGCAGCTTCCGAACCGGGACTTTTAATTCACCCCTCCACTTT.

CDR3 nucleotide sequence: TGTGCCAGCAGCGCCGGGGGGGGGCCGGTTCACAATGAGCAGTTCTTC. Amino acid sequence: CASSAGGGPVHNEQFF. This chain links TRBV7-2 with TRBJ2-1; 8 nucleotides align to TRBD2. The germline V gene encodes CDR1 SGHTA and CDR2 FQGNSA. This CDR3 comprises 16 residues. The junction had 11 bases not matched to a gene; V was cut back by 5 bases and J by 5 bases.

This clone has only one observation. The chain carries TRBV4-1 and TRBJ2-3; a weak D match, TRBD1 (5 bases). Germline V gives CDR1 MGHRA, CDR2 YSYEKL. The CDR3 has 12 residues. Trimming stripped 5 bases from V and 4 bases from J, with 7 bases between. CDR3 nucleotide sequence: TGCGCCAGCAGCTTAGGGGCAGATACGCAGTATTTT. This sequence encodes CASSLGADTQYF.

This rearrangement joins TRBV7-8 to TRBJ2-7, with a tentative D call TRBD1 (6 bases). Germline loops: CDR1 SGHVS, CDR2 FQNEAQ. This CDR3 is 12 amino acids long. Trimming removed 5 bases from V and 5 bases from J, with 10 bases in between. CDR3 DNA sequence: TGTGCCAGCAGCCTAACAGGGAACGAGCAGTACTTC. It yields the protein CASSLTGNEQYF.

CDR3 coding DNA: TGTGCCAGCAGTGAAGCGGGTCGGCAGGGCGATGCTTTCTTT. Protein: CASSEAGRQGDAFF. The rearrangement joins TRBV6-1 to TRBJ1-1; a possible D gene is TRBD1 (5 bases). The V end lost 0 bases, the J end lost 11 bases, and 16 bases lay between the germline ends. Germline V lookup: CDR1 MNHNS, CDR2 SASEGT. This CDR3 is built from 14 residues.

This clone is a singleton in its sample. The V call is TRBV27, the J call TRBJ2-5, with TRBD2 matching over 9 bases. Germline V gives CDR1 MNHEY, CDR2 SMNVEV (reference sequence). Germline trimming cut 6 bases from V and 5 bases from J; bases unmatched to any gene: 10. The CDR3 loop spans 15 amino acids. The CDR3 sequence: CASSDISGGRETQYF. In DNA form, the CDR3 reads TGTGCCAGCAGCGACATTAGCGGGGGCAGGGAGACCCAGTACTTC.

This chain joins TRBV9 and TRBJ2-5; TRBD1 matches at 7 bases. The germline V gene encodes CDR1 SGDLS and CDR2 YYNGEE. This CDR3 has 15 residues. V shed 0 bases, J shed 1 base, and the junction held 3 bases outside the gene matches. CDR3 DNA: TGTGCCAGCAGCGTAGGGTACAGGGGCCAAGAGACCCAGTACTTC. It is translated as CASSVGYRGQETQYF.

The chain couples TRBV28 to TRBJ2-5, with 8 positions matching TRBD2. Gene TRBJ2-7 matches the end of the DNA better, so the J call may be wrong. Germline CDR1 MDHEN, CDR2 SYDVKM. This CDR3 comprises 12 residues. Here the CDR3 reads CASRTSAYEQYF. The CDR3, as DNA: TGTGCCAGCAGGACTAGCGCGTACGAGCAGTACTTC.

This clone has only a few counts. This sequence joins TRBV28 and TRBJ2-1, with 7 bases that match TRBD1. Germline CDR1 and CDR2: MDHEN and SYDVKM. V trimming: 8 bases; J trimming: 0 bases; junction bases outside the gene matches: 1. The CDR3 spans 13 residues. Written as DNA, the CDR3 is TGTGCCAGCGGGACAGACTCCTACAATGAGCAGTTCTTC. This gives the protein CASGTDSYNEQFF.

J is TRBJ2-7 and V is TRBV6-5; weak D call: TRBD1 (5 bases). This CDR3 is 14 amino acids long. Germline loops: CDR1 MNHEY, CDR2 SVGAGI. Trimming cost V 2 bases and J 2 bases, with 10 bases left between them. CDR3 in DNA: TGTGCCAGCAGTTACAGGGGCCCCCCCTACGAGCAGTACTTC. This translates into CASSYRGPPYEQYF.

As to this clone: One junction end disagrees with the germline gene, perhaps due to a read error. The chain combines TRBV10-2 with TRBJ1-2; a possible D gene is TRBD1 (5 bases). In germline, CDR1 is WSHSY, CDR2 SAAADI. The CDR3 consists of 14 residues. The CDR3 loop is CASGEGRDWGGYTF. CDR3 DNA: TGCGCCAGCGGTGAGGGGCGGGATTGGGGTGGCTACACCTTC.